This TCR beta chain was profiled in a study of cytomegalovirus exposure and HLA in healthy donors. Study results and limitations: Earlier results showed most TCR beta V segments being productive about 90% or about 30% of the time.

A note on this clone: No antigen is known for it.

This CDR3 contains 17 residues. The germline V gene has CDR1 SGHVS and CDR2 FQNEAQ. The V and J ends lost 0 bases and 0 bases respectively, with 14 bases between them. The PCR employed 60 Vbeta primers together with 13 Jbeta primers. The data were produced by immunoSEQ multiplex PCR, yet TCRdb's version contains in-frame clones alone and is incomplete. The sample records 150,000 to 200,000 clones, 65% to 80% being singletons. The origin of this receptor is a man aged 18 to 29 in good health and CMV-seropositive. The chain carries TRBV7-8 and TRBJ1-1; tentative D call: TRBD1 (5 bases). The sample comprised PBMCs. CDR3 nucleotides: TGTGCCAGCAGCTTAGCGCCTGCTGGGGGGATGAACACTGAAGCTTTCTTT. Protein product: CASSLAPAGGMNTEAFF. The entire variable domain, with the rest obtained from reference TRBV7-8 and TRBJ1-1, is as follows: GAGVSQSPRYKVAKRGQDVALRCDPISGHVSLFWYQQALGQGPEFLTYFQNEAQLDKSGLPSDRFFAERPEGSVSTLKIQRTQQEDSAVYLCASSLAPAGGMNTEAFFGQGTRLTVV.